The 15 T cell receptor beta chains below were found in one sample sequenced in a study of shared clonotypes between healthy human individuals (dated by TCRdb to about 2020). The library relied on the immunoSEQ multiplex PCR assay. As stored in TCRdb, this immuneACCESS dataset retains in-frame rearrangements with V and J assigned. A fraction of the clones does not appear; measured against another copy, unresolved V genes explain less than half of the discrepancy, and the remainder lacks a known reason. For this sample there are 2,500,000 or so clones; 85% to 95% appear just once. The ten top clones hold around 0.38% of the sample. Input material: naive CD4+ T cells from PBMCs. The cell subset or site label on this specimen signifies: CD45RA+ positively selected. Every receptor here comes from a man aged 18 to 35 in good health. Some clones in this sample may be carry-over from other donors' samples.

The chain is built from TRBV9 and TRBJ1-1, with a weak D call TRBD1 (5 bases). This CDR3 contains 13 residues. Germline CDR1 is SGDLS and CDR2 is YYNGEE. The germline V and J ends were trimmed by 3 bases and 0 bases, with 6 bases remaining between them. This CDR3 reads CASSATVNTEAFF. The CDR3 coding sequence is TGTGCCAGCAGCGCGACAGTGAACACTGAAGCTTTCTTT.

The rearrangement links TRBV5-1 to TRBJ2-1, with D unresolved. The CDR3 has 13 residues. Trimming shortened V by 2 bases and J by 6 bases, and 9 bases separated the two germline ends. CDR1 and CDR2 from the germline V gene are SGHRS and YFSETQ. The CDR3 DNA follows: TGCGCCAGCAGCTTTAGACTTACCAATGAGCAGTTCTTC. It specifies CASSFRLTNEQFF.

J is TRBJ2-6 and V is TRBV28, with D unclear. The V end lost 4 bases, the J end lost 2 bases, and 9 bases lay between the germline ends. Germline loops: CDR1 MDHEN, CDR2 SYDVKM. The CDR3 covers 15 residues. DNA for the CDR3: TGTGCCAGCAGTTCTCCTTCGGCTGGGGCCAACGTCCTGACTTTC. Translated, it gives CASSSPSAGANVLTF.

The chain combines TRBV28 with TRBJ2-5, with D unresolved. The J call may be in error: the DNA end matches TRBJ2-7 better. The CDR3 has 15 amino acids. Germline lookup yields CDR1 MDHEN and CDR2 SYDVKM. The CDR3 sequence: CASSGWRRRDYEQYF. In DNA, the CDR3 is TGTGCCAGCAGTGGTTGGCGGCGAAGGGACTACGAGCAGTACTTC.

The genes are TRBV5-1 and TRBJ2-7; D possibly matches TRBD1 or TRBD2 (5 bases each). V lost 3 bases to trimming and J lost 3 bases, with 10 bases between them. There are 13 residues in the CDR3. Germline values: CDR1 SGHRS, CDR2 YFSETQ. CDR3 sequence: CASSSGAYYEQYF. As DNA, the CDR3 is TGCGCCAGCAGCTCCGGGGCTTACTACGAGCAGTACTTC.

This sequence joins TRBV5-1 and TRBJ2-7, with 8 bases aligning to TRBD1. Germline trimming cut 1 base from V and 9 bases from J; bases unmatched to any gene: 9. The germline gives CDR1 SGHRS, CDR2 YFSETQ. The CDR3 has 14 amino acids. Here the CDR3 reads CASSLTGGLVGQYF. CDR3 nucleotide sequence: TGCGCCAGCAGCTTGACAGGGGGGTTGGTAGGGCAGTACTTC.

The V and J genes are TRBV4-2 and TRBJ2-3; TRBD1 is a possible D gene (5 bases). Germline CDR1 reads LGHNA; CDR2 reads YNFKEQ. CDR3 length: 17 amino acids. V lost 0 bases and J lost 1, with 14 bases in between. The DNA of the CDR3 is TGTGCCAGCAGCCAAGAGTGGAGCCAGGGTGGCACAGATACGCAGTATTTT. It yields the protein CASSQEWSQGGTDTQYF.

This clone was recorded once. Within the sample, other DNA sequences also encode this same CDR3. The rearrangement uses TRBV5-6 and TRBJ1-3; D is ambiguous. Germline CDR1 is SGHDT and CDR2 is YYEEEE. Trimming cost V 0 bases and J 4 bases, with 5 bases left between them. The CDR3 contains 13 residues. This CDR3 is CASSLGAGNTIYF. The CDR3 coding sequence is TGTGCCAGCAGCTTGGGTGCGGGAAACACCATATATTTT.

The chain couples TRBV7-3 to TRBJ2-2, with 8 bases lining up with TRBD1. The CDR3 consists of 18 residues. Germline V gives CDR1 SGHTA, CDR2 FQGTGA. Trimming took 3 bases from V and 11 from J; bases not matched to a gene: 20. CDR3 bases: TGTGCCAGCAGCTTTCCTAAGGCCCAAGCCGGGACAGGAAGAGAGCTGTTTTTT. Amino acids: CASSFPKAQAGTGRELFF.

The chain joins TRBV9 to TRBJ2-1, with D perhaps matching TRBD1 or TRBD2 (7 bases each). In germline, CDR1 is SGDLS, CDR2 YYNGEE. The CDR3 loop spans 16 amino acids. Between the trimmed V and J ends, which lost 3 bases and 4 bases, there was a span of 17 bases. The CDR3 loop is CASSALYRGGYNEQFF. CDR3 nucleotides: TGTGCCAGCAGCGCCTTATACAGGGGAGGGTACAATGAGCAGTTCTTC.

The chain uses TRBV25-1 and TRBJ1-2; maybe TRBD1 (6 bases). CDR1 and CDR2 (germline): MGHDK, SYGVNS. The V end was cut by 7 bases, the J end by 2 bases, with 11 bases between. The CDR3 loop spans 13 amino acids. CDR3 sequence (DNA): TGTGCCAGCAACCCTGGACAGAACTATGGCTACACCTTC. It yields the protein CASNPGQNYGYTF.

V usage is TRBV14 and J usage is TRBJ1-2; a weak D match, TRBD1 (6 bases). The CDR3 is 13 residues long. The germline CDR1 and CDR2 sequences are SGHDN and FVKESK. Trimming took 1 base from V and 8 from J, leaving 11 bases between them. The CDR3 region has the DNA TGTGCCAGCAGCCAAGTTAGGACAGTCGGCTACACCTTC. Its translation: CASSQVRTVGYTF.

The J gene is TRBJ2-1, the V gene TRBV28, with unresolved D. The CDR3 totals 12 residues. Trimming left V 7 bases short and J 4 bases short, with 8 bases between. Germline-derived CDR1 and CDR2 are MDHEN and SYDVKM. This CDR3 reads CASTGHYNEQFF. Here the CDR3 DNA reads TGTGCCAGCACTGGTCATTACAATGAGCAGTTCTTC.

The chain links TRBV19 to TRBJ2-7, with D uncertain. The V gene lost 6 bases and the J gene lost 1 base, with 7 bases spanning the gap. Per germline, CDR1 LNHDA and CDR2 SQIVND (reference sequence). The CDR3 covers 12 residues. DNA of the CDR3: TGTGCCAGTAGCAGTCCGTCCTACGAGCAGTACTTC. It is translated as CASSSPSYEQYF.

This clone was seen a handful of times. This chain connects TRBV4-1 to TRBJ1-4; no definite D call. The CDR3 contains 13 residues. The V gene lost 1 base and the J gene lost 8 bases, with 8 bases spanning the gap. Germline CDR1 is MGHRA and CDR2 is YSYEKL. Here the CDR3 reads CASSQGVGEKLFF. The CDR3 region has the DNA TGCGCCAGCAGCCAAGGGGTAGGCGAAAAACTGTTTTTT.